This is a list of T cell receptor beta chains from one sample in a study of OX40 agonist ivuxolimab in advanced cancers. Profiled with immunoSEQ multiplex PCR; TCRdb holds only in-frame clones, not every one. Of approximately 75,000 clones listed, 75% to 85% are singletons. The sequences come from CD4+ or CD8+ T cells sorted from blood, collected in a trial of the OX40 agonist ivuxolimab. The source is an adult with an advanced solid tumor such as melanoma, head and neck, liver or kidney cancer. The CDR3 runs from the conserved cysteine through the conserved F or W. A D gene is named only where the DNA matches it firmly. Clone size is shown for a subset of rows, as once, few, many or a class of expanded clone.

J gene: TRBJ2-1
clone size: once
V gene: TRBV11-2
D gene: TRBD2
CDR3 protein: CASSSPTSGGRVNEQFF
CDR3 DNA: TGTGCCAGCAGCTCACCCACATCAGGCGGGAGGGTGAATGAGCAGTTCTTC

J gene: TRBJ2-1
clone size: .
V gene: TRBV6-4
D gene: .
CDR3 protein: CASSLEARDEQFF
CDR3 DNA: TGTGCCAGCAGTTTGGAGGCCCGGGATGAGCAGTTCTTC

J gene: TRBJ2-1
clone size: few
V gene: TRBV5-1
D gene: TRBD2
CDR3 protein: CASSSGLAKNEQFF
CDR3 DNA: TGCGCCAGCAGCTCGGGACTAGCGAAGAATGAGCAGTTCTTC

J gene: TRBJ1-3
clone size: .
V gene: TRBV7-2
D gene: .
CDR3 protein: CASSPRHSRTVTLWNTIYF
CDR3 DNA: TGTGCCAGCAGCCCCCGACACTCTAGGACAGTCACTCTTTGGAACACCATATATTTT

J gene: TRBJ1-5
clone size: .
V gene: TRBV28
D gene: TRBD1
CDR3 protein: CASPGQGGFPQHF
CDR3 DNA: TGTGCCAGTCCCGGACAGGGCGGATTTCCCCAGCATTTT

J gene: TRBJ1-3
clone size: .
V gene: TRBV10-1
D gene: .
CDR3 protein: CASTSLGEVSGNTIYF
CDR3 DNA: TGCGCCAGCACTTCGTTAGGGGAAGTGTCGGGAAACACCATATATTTT

J gene: TRBJ2-4
clone size: .
V gene: TRBV7-2
D gene: .
CDR3 protein: CASSSVNLAKNIQYF
CDR3 DNA: TGTGCCAGCAGCTCGGTGAACCTAGCCAAAAACATTCAGTACTTC

J gene: TRBJ2-3
clone size: .
V gene: TRBV11-3
D gene: .
CDR3 protein: CASSLSGSTDTQYF
CDR3 DNA: TGTGCCAGCAGCTTAAGCGGCAGCACAGATACGCAGTATTTT

J gene: TRBJ2-1
clone size: .
V gene: TRBV7-6
D gene: .
CDR3 protein: CASSSRQDNEQFF
CDR3 DNA: TGTGCCAGCAGCTCCAGACAGGACAATGAGCAGTTCTTC

J gene: TRBJ1-2
clone size: .
V gene: TRBV18
D gene: .
CDR3 protein: CASSLGLGDGYTF
CDR3 DNA: TGTGCCAGCTCACTGGGCCTGGGAGACGGCTACACCTTC

J gene: TRBJ1-5
clone size: .
V gene: TRBV6-6
D gene: .
CDR3 protein: CASSYSMGNQPQHF
CDR3 DNA: TGTGCCAGCAGTTACTCGATGGGTAATCAGCCCCAGCATTTT

J gene: TRBJ2-1
clone size: few
V gene: TRBV28
D gene: .
CDR3 protein: CASSRLGQPYNEQFF
CDR3 DNA: TGTGCCAGCAGTAGGTTAGGACAACCATACAATGAGCAGTTCTTC

J gene: TRBJ1-2
clone size: .
V gene: TRBV11-2
D gene: .
CDR3 protein: CASSPQASVYGYTF
CDR3 DNA: TGTGCCAGCAGCCCCCAGGCTTCGGTTTATGGCTACACCTTC

J gene: TRBJ2-7
clone size: .
V gene: TRBV4-1
D gene: TRBD1
CDR3 protein: CASSQDGRGQGTYEQYF
CDR3 DNA: TGCGCCAGCAGCCAAGATGGTAGGGGACAGGGGACCTACGAGCAGTACTTC

J gene: TRBJ2-5
clone size: .
V gene: TRBV11-2
D gene: .
CDR3 protein: CASSLGAGSVQTQYF
CDR3 DNA: TGTGCCAGCAGCTTAGGGGCAGGGAGTGTACAGACCCAGTACTTC

J gene: TRBJ2-2
clone size: .
V gene: TRBV27
D gene: .
CDR3 protein: CASSAGLRESFRRGGELFF
CDR3 DNA: TGTGCCAGCAGTGCGGGGCTGAGGGAGTCTTTTCGGCGGGGCGGGGAGCTGTTTTTT

J gene: TRBJ1-2
clone size: .
V gene: TRBV6-1
D gene: TRBD1
CDR3 protein: CASSGGDRGLDGYTF
CDR3 DNA: TGTGCCAGCAGTGGGGGGGACAGGGGTCTCGATGGCTACACCTTC

J gene: TRBJ2-7
clone size: .
V gene: TRBV5-6
D gene: .
CDR3 protein: CASSLRSREQYF
CDR3 DNA: TGTGCCAGCAGCCTCCGTTCCCGCGAGCAGTACTTC

J gene: TRBJ1-4
clone size: few
V gene: TRBV5-1
D gene: TRBD1
CDR3 protein: CASSDQQGSGEKLFF
CDR3 DNA: TGCGCCAGCAGCGACCAACAGGGGTCTGGGGAAAAACTGTTTTTT

J gene: TRBJ2-3
clone size: few
V gene: TRBV5-1
D gene: TRBD2
CDR3 protein: CASSLSKREADTQYF
CDR3 DNA: TGCGCCAGCAGCTTGAGTAAGCGGGAGGCAGATACGCAGTATTTT

J gene: TRBJ2-5
clone size: .
V gene: TRBV4-3
D gene: TRBD2
CDR3 protein: CASSQSVGAGGKTQYF
CDR3 DNA: TGCGCCAGCAGCCAGTCGGTGGGGGCGGGGGGTAAGACCCAGTACTTC

J gene: TRBJ2-7
clone size: .
V gene: TRBV27
D gene: .
CDR3 protein: CASSFGGDAYEQYF
CDR3 DNA: TGTGCCAGCAGTTTCGGCGGGGACGCCTACGAGCAGTACTTC

J gene: TRBJ2-6
clone size: .
V gene: TRBV10-3
D gene: TRBD2
CDR3 protein: CAISESTSGPSGANVLTF
CDR3 DNA: TGTGCCATCAGTGAGTCGACTAGCGGACCCTCTGGGGCCAACGTCCTGACTTTC

J gene: TRBJ1-2
clone size: .
V gene: TRBV19
D gene: .
CDR3 protein: CASSIVPEAYGYTF
CDR3 DNA: TGTGCCAGTAGTATAGTGCCCGAGGCCTATGGCTACACCTTC

J gene: TRBJ2-4
clone size: few
V gene: TRBV28
D gene: TRBD1
CDR3 protein: CASRTDRGRNIQYF
CDR3 DNA: TGTGCCAGCAGAACCGACAGGGGTAGAAACATTCAGTACTTC

J gene: TRBJ2-7
clone size: .
V gene: TRBV4-2
D gene: .
CDR3 protein: CASSQALASYEQYF
CDR3 DNA: TGTGCCAGCAGCCAAGCACTAGCCTCCTACGAGCAGTACTTC

J gene: TRBJ1-2
clone size: .
V gene: TRBV5-6
D gene: TRBD1
CDR3 protein: CASSPRDRGLHGYTF
CDR3 DNA: TGTGCCAGCAGCCCCCGAGACAGGGGGCTCCATGGCTACACCTTC

J gene: TRBJ1-5
clone size: .
V gene: TRBV19
D gene: .
CDR3 protein: CASTPRGGNQPQHF
CDR3 DNA: TGTGCCAGTACCCCGAGAGGGGGGAATCAGCCCCAGCATTTT

J gene: TRBJ2-7
clone size: .
V gene: TRBV10-1
D gene: .
CDR3 protein: CASSVSHSYEQYF
CDR3 DNA: TGCGCCAGCAGTGTATCGCACTCCTACGAGCAGTACTTC

J gene: TRBJ1-2
clone size: .
V gene: TRBV4-1
D gene: TRBD1
CDR3 protein: CASSPGTGTLRSTF
CDR3 DNA: TGCGCCAGCAGCCCTGGGACAGGGACCCTTCGGAGCACCTTC

J gene: TRBJ2-5
clone size: .
V gene: TRBV5-6
D gene: .
CDR3 protein: CASSSDFGTETQYF
CDR3 DNA: TGTGCCAGCAGCTCCGACTTCGGTACAGAGACCCAGTACTTC

J gene: TRBJ2-1
clone size: .
V gene: TRBV9
D gene: TRBD2
CDR3 protein: CASSTSSGFYNEQFF
CDR3 DNA: TGTGCCAGCAGCACTTCTAGCGGGTTCTACAATGAGCAGTTCTTC

J gene: TRBJ1-4
clone size: .
V gene: TRBV7-9
D gene: TRBD1
CDR3 protein: CASSLGTGGRSTNEKLFF
CDR3 DNA: TGTGCCAGCAGCCTTGGGACAGGGGGCCGGTCGACTAATGAAAAACTGTTTTTT

J gene: TRBJ2-1
clone size: few
V gene: TRBV5-1
D gene: TRBD1
CDR3 protein: CASSSAPPGQGSYNEQFF
CDR3 DNA: TGCGCCAGCAGCTCCGCCCCACCGGGACAGGGGTCCTACAATGAGCAGTTCTTC

J gene: TRBJ2-7
clone size: .
V gene: TRBV28
D gene: .
CDR3 protein: CASSPNYRYEQYF
CDR3 DNA: TGTGCCAGCAGCCCCAATTACCGGTACGAGCAGTACTTC

J gene: TRBJ2-3
clone size: .
V gene: TRBV13
D gene: .
CDR3 protein: CASSLSPGADTQYF
CDR3 DNA: TGTGCCAGCAGCTTATCCCCGGGCGCAGATACGCAGTATTTT

J gene: TRBJ2-6
clone size: .
V gene: TRBV28
D gene: .
CDR3 protein: CASSQAVAGANVLTF
CDR3 DNA: TGTGCCAGCAGTCAGGCGGTCGCTGGGGCCAACGTCCTGACTTTC

J gene: TRBJ2-2
clone size: .
V gene: TRBV19
D gene: TRBD2
CDR3 protein: CASRRPPGLGKNTGELFF
CDR3 DNA: TGTGCCAGTAGACGGCCACCGGGACTAGGAAAGAACACCGGGGAGCTGTTTTTT

J gene: TRBJ2-5
clone size: .
V gene: TRBV20-1
D gene: .
CDR3 protein: CSEGSLETQYF
CDR3 DNA: TGCAGTGAAGGGTCGTTAGAGACCCAGTACTTC

J gene: TRBJ2-7
clone size: .
V gene: TRBV6-5
D gene: .
CDR3 protein: CASRETGQPYEQYF
CDR3 DNA: TGTGCCAGCAGGGAAACCGGACAGCCCTACGAGCAGTACTTC

J gene: TRBJ1-4
clone size: .
V gene: TRBV19
D gene: TRBD1
CDR3 protein: CASRTGTGGAGEKLFF
CDR3 DNA: TGTGCCAGTAGGACCGGGACAGGGGGCGCAGGTGAAAAACTGTTTTTT

J gene: TRBJ2-7
clone size: .
V gene: TRBV5-1
D gene: TRBD2
CDR3 protein: CASSWTSGTYEQYF
CDR3 DNA: TGCGCCAGCAGTTGGACTAGCGGAACCTACGAGCAGTACTTC

J gene: TRBJ1-1
clone size: .
V gene: TRBV14
D gene: .
CDR3 protein: CASSQDRPMNTEAFF
CDR3 DNA: TGTGCCAGCAGCCAAGATCGGCCCATGAACACTGAAGCTTTCTTT

J gene: TRBJ2-3
clone size: .
V gene: TRBV28
D gene: .
CDR3 protein: CASKEDGWADTQYF
CDR3 DNA: TGTGCCAGCAAGGAGGACGGTTGGGCAGATACGCAGTATTTT

J gene: TRBJ1-2
clone size: .
V gene: TRBV5-6
D gene: .
CDR3 protein: CASSLERVRYTF
CDR3 DNA: TGTGCCAGCAGCTTGGAAAGGGTTCGCTACACCTTC